These 17 T cell receptor beta chains were all obtained from the same sample, sequenced in a study of human T cells and chemical hapten exposure. TCRdb reprocessed the RACE reads with MiXCR, giving one entry per CDR3 protein. The sample carries about 92,000 distinct CDR3 sequences, approximately 10% recorded once. The time point was: patch test 3, about 24 weeks after DPC sensitization. As to treatment: therapeutic diphenylcyclopropenone sensitization with weekly scalp DPC. The source material was whole blood, sampled in connection with sensitization to the hapten diphenylcyclopropenone (DPC). These TCRs come from a woman aged 25 to 39 with alopecia areata. Some clones in this sample may be carry-over from other donors' samples.

V gene TRBV5-4 combines with J gene TRBJ2-3, with 10 bases lining up with TRBD2. The CDR3 extends over 16 amino acids. The germline gives CDR1 SGHNT, CDR2 YYREEE (reference sequence). J gave up 1 base and V 2 bases, and 4 bases lay outside the gene matches. The chain's CDR3 is CASSLLAGYGTDTQYF. In DNA form, the CDR3 reads TGTGCCAGCAGCTTACTAGCGGGGTATGGCACAGATACGCAGTATTTT.

The chain is built from TRBV29-1 and TRBJ2-3, with D uncertain. CDR1 is SQVTM, CDR2 ANQGSEA, per germline. Trimming removed 3 bases from V and 2 bases from J, with 6 bases in between. The CDR3 has 12 residues. This CDR3 is CSVEAITDTQYF. The CDR3 bases are TGCAGCGTTGAGGCAATCACAGATACGCAGTATTTT.

The J gene is TRBJ2-7, the V gene TRBV7-9; D may be TRBD2 (5 bases). From germline, CDR1 is SEHNR and CDR2 FQNEAQ (reference sequence). The CDR3 runs 14 residues. V lost 1 base, J lost 3 bases, and 10 bases lay in between. The CDR3 bases are TGTGCCAGCAGCTTAGTAACAAGCGGCTACGAGCAGTACGTC. Encoded protein: CASSLVTSGYEQYV.

This clonotype turned up a few times. This sequence joins TRBV5-3 and TRBJ2-5, with 16 bases that match TRBD2. TRBV5-3 is an ORF, and what it does is uncertain. The CDR3 contains 17 residues. With 1 base clipped from V and 6 bases from J, the junction kept 6 bases outside the gene matches. CDR3 loop: CARSLSGLAGGPQTQYF. Here the CDR3 DNA reads TGTGCCAGAAGCTTGTCGGGACTAGCGGGAGGGCCCCAGACCCAGTACTTC.

The chain employs TRBV20-1 and TRBJ1-6, with D maybe TRBD1 (6 bases). V shed 1 base and J shed 10 bases, with 14 bases lying between them. CDR1 DFQATT and CDR2 SNEGSKA come from the germline V gene (reference sequence). The CDR3 is 14 residues long. The CDR3 protein is CSARVQGSGSPLHF. CDR3 nucleotides: TGCAGTGCTAGAGTGCAGGGGTCGGGGTCACCCCTCCACTTT.

CDR3 loop: CASSVGSVGSTEAFF. The CDR3 region has the DNA TGTGCCAGCAGCGTTGGATCCGTCGGGAGCACTGAAGCTTTCTTT. The chain joins TRBV9 to TRBJ1-1, with D unresolved. Germline assignment: CDR1 SGDLS and CDR2 YYNGEE. V was cut by 2 bases and J by 4 bases, with 15 bases left in between. The CDR3 contains 15 residues.

This clonotype was found a few times. This chain uses TRBV6-6 with TRBJ2-3; 12 bases map to TRBD2. The CDR3 length is 18 residues. The V gene end was trimmed by 2 bases and the J gene end by 6 bases; junction bases not matched to a gene: 12. Germline CDR1 and CDR2: MNHNY and SVGAGI (reference sequence). The CDR3 bases are TGTGCCAGCAGTTACACCCAAGCTAGCGGGGGGGCGGTGGATACGCAGTATTTT. Protein product: CASSYTQASGGAVDTQYF.

This clonotype showed up just a few times. The chain combines TRBV10-3 with TRBJ2-5; D is unclear. The CDR3 is 12 amino acids. Looked up from germline, CDR1 is ENHRY and CDR2 is SYGVKD. Trimming shortened V by 0 bases and J by 1 base, and 0 bases separated the two germline ends. The CDR3 coding sequence is TGTGCCATCAGTGAGTCCCAAGAGACCCAGTACTTC. Its translation: CAISESQETQYF.

This sequence joins TRBV10-3 and TRBJ1-2; unclear D gene. The ends were cut back, 6 bases at V and 4 bases at J, with 18 bases in the middle. Per the germline V gene, CDR1 is ENHRY and CDR2 is SYGVKD. The CDR3 has 15 residues. CDR3: CAISPLPISTYGYTF. As DNA, the CDR3 is TGTGCCATCAGCCCCCTCCCTATCTCGACCTATGGCTACACCTTC.

This rearrangement joins TRBV12-3 or TRBV12-4 to TRBJ2-1, with D possibly matching TRBD2 (5 bases). This CDR3 spans 15 amino acids. V lost 4 bases, J lost 0 bases, and 10 bases lay in between. The CDR3 region is CASSSYSGSYNEQFF. The CDR3 bases are TGTGCCAGCAGTTCATACAGCGGCTCCTACAATGAGCAGTTCTTC.

This clonotype was detected many times. The chain combines TRBV7-3 with TRBJ2-3; 11 bases match TRBD1. CDR1 and CDR2 (germline): SGHTA, FQGTGA. This CDR3 has 15 amino acids. Losses at the gene ends were 2 bases for V and 5 bases for J; bases not matched to a gene: 3. The CDR3 sequence is CASSLGQGARDTQYF. The CDR3 DNA is TGTGCCAGCAGCTTAGGACAGGGGGCGAGAGATACGCAGTATTTT.

This clonotype has ten or more counts. V usage is TRBV12-3 or TRBV12-4 and J usage is TRBJ2-2; D ambiguous. The CDR3 runs to 14 residues. V was shortened by 6 bases and J by 6 bases, with 14 bases between the two germline ends. CDR3 residues: CASRPDLISGELFF. CDR3 in DNA: TGTGCCAGCAGACCTGACCTGATATCCGGGGAGCTGTTTTTT.

This clonotype was picked up many times. The genes are TRBV5-5 and TRBJ1-1; D uncertain. Germline V gene data show CDR1 as SGHKS and CDR2 as YYEKEE (reference sequence). The CDR3 length is 13 residues. V lost 1 base and J lost 1, with 5 bases in between. Here the CDR3 DNA reads TGTGCCAGCAGCTTGTGGGAGAACACTGAAGCTTTCTTT. It codes for CASSLWENTEAFF.

This clonotype showed up many times. The rearrangement uses TRBV6-2 or TRBV6-3 and TRBJ1-5; D may be TRBD1 (5 bases). Trimming removed 6 bases from V and 6 bases from J, with 15 bases in between. The CDR3 contains 14 residues. Germline V gene sequence: CDR1 MNHEY, CDR2 SVGEGT. The CDR3 DNA is TGTGCCAGCAGATCGGGGGGATTGGGTCAGCCCCAGCATTTT. Protein: CASRSGGLGQPQHF.

The V call is TRBV24-1, the J call TRBJ2-1; the D gene is possibly TRBD1 (6 bases). Germline V lookup: CDR1 KGHDR, CDR2 SFDVKD. Trimming took 1 base from V and 3 from J, leaving 24 bases between them. The length of the CDR3 is 20 residues. The CDR3: CATSDFGQGSQDSLYNEQFF. The CDR3, as DNA: TGTGCCACCAGTGATTTCGGGCAGGGGTCTCAAGATTCCCTCTACAATGAGCAGTTCTTC.

At least ten counts were recorded for this clonotype. The CDR3 DNA sequence: TGCAGTGCTACCGGTCAAAAGCAGTACGTC. As protein: CSATGQKQYV. The chain uses TRBV20-1 and TRBJ2-7; D is unresolved. V was clipped by 4 bases and J by 8 bases, with 9 bases between them. Germline V CDR1 and CDR2: DFQATT, SNEGSKA (reference sequence). The CDR3 contains 10 residues.

This clonotype was seen a few times. The rearrangement links TRBV7-2 to TRBJ2-5; weak D call: TRBD2 (6 bases). The V and J ends lost 2 bases and 2 bases respectively, with 21 bases between them. Germline-derived CDR1 and CDR2 are SGHTA and FQGNSA. The CDR3 sequence is 18 residues long. The CDR3 loop is CASSLSYRRFSGQETQYF. DNA of the CDR3: TGTGCCAGCAGCTTAAGTTATCGGCGTTTTAGCGGACAAGAGACCCAGTACTTC.